This T cell receptor (beta chain) stems from a study of blood T cell repertoires in COVID-19. On the study more broadly: Spain, Italy and the United States supplied samples that represented acute and convalescent COVID-19. T cells, B-cell-depleted T cells, or PBMCs provided the cDNA or gDNA that served as material.

This clone was seen only once. The CDR3 totals 13 residues. Per the germline V gene, CDR1 is LGHDT and CDR2 is YNNKEL (reference sequence). Between the trimmed V and J ends, which lost 4 bases and 8 bases, there was a span of 14 bases. As originally analysed: Estimation of nucleated cell counts relied on the amplification of reference gene primers. Data came from immunoSEQ multiplex PCR; TCRdb stores just in-frame clones and leaves some out. Clone size and V and J calls were adopted from that table, with D and trimming inferred from the DNA. The repertoire consists of roughly 240,000 clones, with 86% occurring once and the leading ten covering roughly 1.6%.

The chain links TRBV3-1 (or the pseudogene TRBV3-2) to TRBJ1-2; D remains ambiguous. This clonotype was sampled from a woman aged 55-69 years who had recovered from COVID-19. Sequenced input: peripheral blood. The CDR3 is CASSLGGPGGYTF. The DNA of the CDR3 is TGTGCCAGCAGCCTTGGCGGTCCTGGCGGCTACACCTTC.